The 18 T cell receptor beta chains given below trace back to one sample, sequenced in a study of shared clonotypes between healthy human individuals. Profiling relied on immunoSEQ multiplex PCR, and the TCRdb table lists in-frame clones only, not all of them. The sample lists about 960,000 clones, approximately 80% seen once, with around 1.4% in the top ten. The sequencing input was memory CD4+ T cells sorted from blood. Noted subset: CD45RA-negative fraction. Receptors were obtained from a man younger than 30 in good health.

With regard to this clone: Within the sample, other DNA sequences also encode this same CDR3. The chain carries TRBV11-2 and TRBJ1-6; D unclear. The CDR3 length is 13 residues. The germline V gene encodes CDR1 SGHAT and CDR2 FQNNGV. V lost 4 bases and J 4 bases, leaving 5 bases between the germline ends. CDR3 nucleotide sequence: TGTGCCAGCAGCTCAGGTTATAATTCACCCCTCCACTTT. Residues: CASSSGYNSPLHF.

The chain couples TRBV7-2 to TRBJ2-3; the D gene is possibly TRBD1 (5 bases). V dropped 4 bases and J dropped 4 bases, with 12 bases sitting between them. The CDR3 length is 14 residues. From germline, CDR1 is SGHTA and CDR2 FQGNSA. CDR3 amino acids: CASSSGLQADTQYF. For the CDR3, the DNA is TGTGCCAGCAGCTCAGGGTTGCAGGCAGATACGCAGTATTTT.

J is TRBJ2-2 and V is TRBV7-2; D may be TRBD2 (5 bases). V gave up 7 bases and J gave up 6 bases, with 18 bases separating them. Germline lookup yields CDR1 SGHTA and CDR2 FQGNSA. This CDR3 spans 15 amino acids. The CDR3 here is CASIPGRVSAGELFF. In DNA form, the CDR3 reads TGTGCCAGCATCCCTGGGCGGGTATCGGCCGGGGAGCTGTTTTTT. Using reference TRBV7-2 and TRBJ2-2 for the parts outside the CDR3, the full variable domain is GAGVSQSPSNKVTEKGKDVELRCDPISGHTALYWYRQSLGQGLEFLIYFQGNSAPDKSGLPSDRFSAERTGGSVSTLTIQRTQQEDSAVYLCASIPGRVSAGELFFGEGSRLTVL.

The chain links TRBV6-1 to TRBJ2-3, with D tentatively TRBD2 (6 bases). Germline V gene sequence: CDR1 MNHNS, CDR2 SASEGT. The length of the CDR3 is 15 residues. V gave up 9 bases and J gave up 4 bases, with 20 bases separating them. The CDR3 DNA reads TGTGCCAGTTACCCGGGGGTTCTCAACGCAGATACGCAGTATTTT. It translates to CASYPGVLNADTQYF.

This clone occurred once. The J gene is TRBJ2-7, the V gene TRBV5-4, with 13 bases matching TRBD2. Germline assignment: CDR1 SGHNT and CDR2 YYREEE (reference sequence). CDR3 size: 15 residues. The ends lost 4 bases at V and 4 bases at J; junction bases unmatched: 5. The CDR3 protein is CASSPELAGGYEQYF. CDR3 sequence (DNA): TGTGCCAGCAGCCCCGAACTAGCGGGAGGGTACGAGCAGTACTTC. Using reference TRBV5-4 and TRBJ2-7 for the parts outside the CDR3, the full variable domain is ETGVTQSPTHLIKTRGQQVTLRCSSQSGHNTVSWYQQALGQGPQFIFQYYREEENGRGNFPPRFSGLQFPNYSSELNVNALELDDSALYLCASSPELAGGYEQYFGPGTRLTVT.

The rearrangement uses TRBV6-1 and TRBJ2-7; the D is unclear. Germline V gene data show CDR1 as MNHNS and CDR2 as SASEGT. The CDR3 covers 12 residues. The V and J ends lost 3 bases and 1 base respectively, with 4 bases between them. In DNA, the CDR3 is TGTGCCAGCAGTGACAATTCCTACGAGCAGTACTTC. Its protein is CASSDNSYEQYF.

This clone was recorded a few times. The chain uses TRBV5-4 and TRBJ2-2; D is possibly TRBD2 (6 bases). Germline CDR1 SGHNT, CDR2 YYREEE (reference sequence). Trimming pared 4 bases from V and 7 bases from J, leaving 17 bases between. The CDR3 covers 15 residues. The CDR3 reads CASSRSGNVRGELFF. In DNA form, the CDR3 reads TGTGCCAGCAGCCGTAGCGGAAATGTCCGCGGGGAGCTGTTTTTT.

This clone was observed once. The chain has TRBV5-1 and TRBJ2-1; 11 nucleotides line up with TRBD1. J gave up 7 bases and V 2 bases, and 5 bases lay outside the gene matches. The CDR3 length is 15 residues. Germline V gives CDR1 SGHRS, CDR2 YFSETQ. The CDR3: CASSFFGTGGNEQFF. As DNA, the CDR3 is TGCGCCAGCAGCTTTTTCGGGACAGGGGGAAATGAGCAGTTCTTC.

J is TRBJ2-7 and V is TRBV19, with D possibly being TRBD2 (6 bases). Trimming left V 4 bases short and J 7 bases short, with 14 bases between. The CDR3 has 13 residues. Germline V lookup: CDR1 LNHDA, CDR2 SQIVND (reference sequence). As DNA, the CDR3 is TGTGCCAGTAGTACCCTCCGGGACTCAGAGCAGTACTTC. This sequence encodes CASSTLRDSEQYF.

The chain carries TRBV7-9 and TRBJ1-4; possibly TRBD1 for D (6 bases). In germline, CDR1 is SEHNR, CDR2 FQNEAQ (reference sequence). The CDR3 totals 15 residues. Trimming removed 4 bases at V and 3 bases at J, with 12 bases between. CDR3 bases: TGTGCCAGCAGCTCTCAGACAGGTCCTAATGAAAAACTGTTTTTT. Its translation is CASSSQTGPNEKLFF.

As for this clone: One end of the junction varies from germline; a read error may be responsible. This sequence joins TRBV11-2 and TRBJ1-1; D unresolved. The germline gives CDR1 SGHAT, CDR2 FQNNGV. The CDR3 consists of 13 residues. The CDR3 sequence is CASSLDEGTGAFF. The CDR3 DNA reads TGTGCCAGCAGCTTAGATGAGGGTACTGGAGCTTTCTTT.

This sequence joins TRBV6-1 and TRBJ1-6, with unresolved D. CDR3 size: 13 residues. Per the germline V gene, CDR1 is MNHNS and CDR2 is SASEGT. Trimming left V 0 bases short and J 8 bases short, with 5 bases between. The CDR3 DNA sequence: TGTGCCAGCAGTGAAGCTAGGGATTCACCCCTCCACTTT. Protein product: CASSEARDSPLHF.

The chain carries TRBV6-5 and TRBJ1-1; D may be TRBD1 (5 bases). The V gene lost 7 bases and the J gene lost 5 bases, with 14 bases spanning the gap. Germline values: CDR1 MNHEY, CDR2 SVGAGI. The CDR3 is 13 amino acids. The CDR3 DNA reads as TGTGCCAGCACCCAGGGAGGGATTACTGAAGCTTTCTTT. It yields the protein CASTQGGITEAFF.

J is TRBJ2-7 and V is TRBV2, with TRBD1 matching 7 bases. Trimming removed 6 bases from V and 2 bases from J; junction bases left unmatched: 10. Germline V lookup: CDR1 SNHLY, CDR2 FYNNEI. The CDR3 runs to 15 residues. CDR3 residues: CASSADRPSTYEQYF. In DNA form, the CDR3 reads TGTGCCAGCAGCGCGGACAGGCCGAGCACCTACGAGCAGTACTTC.

The V gene is TRBV5-1, the J gene TRBJ2-7, with D unclear. Germline V CDR1 and CDR2: SGHRS, YFSETQ. The CDR3 has 16 residues. V lost 1 base, J lost 2 bases, and 16 bases lay in between. This CDR3 reads CASSLSLRQLAYEQYF. DNA of the CDR3: TGCGCCAGCAGCTTGAGCCTGAGGCAGCTGGCCTACGAGCAGTACTTC.

V is TRBV5-6 and J is TRBJ1-1; D is possibly TRBD1 (5 bases). The CDR3 spans 12 residues. Germline V gene data show CDR1 as SGHDT and CDR2 as YYEEEE. The germline V and J ends were trimmed by 4 bases and 11 bases, with 15 bases remaining between them. The CDR3 bases are TGTGCCAGCAGCACCGGGGGGACCGGCGCTTTCTTT. Encoded protein: CASSTGGTGAFF. Based on the CDR3 plus reference TRBV5-6 and TRBJ1-1, the full variable domain is DAGVTQSPTHLIKTRGQQVTLRCSPKSGHDTVSWYQQALGQGPQFIFQYYEEEERQRGNFPDRFSGHQFPNYSSELNVNALLLGDSALYLCASSTGGTGAFFGQGTRLTVV.

The chain carries TRBV7-2 and TRBJ1-4; no clear D. The length of the CDR3 is 13 residues. Trimming removed 1 base from V and 1 base from J, with 1 base in between. The V gene's germline CDR1 is SGHTA and CDR2 FQGNSA. The CDR3, as DNA: TGTGCCAGCAGCTTAGGAACTAATGAAAAACTGTTTTTT. Its translation: CASSLGTNEKLFF.

The J gene is TRBJ2-2, the V gene TRBV5-1; no reliable D call. V was cut by 0 bases and J by 3 bases, with 15 bases left in between. This CDR3 has 17 amino acids. CDR1 SGHRS and CDR2 YFSETQ come from the germline V gene. The CDR3 loop reads CASSLEGRLSYTGELFF. Written as DNA, the CDR3 is TGCGCCAGCAGCTTGGAGGGAAGACTTTCCTACACCGGGGAGCTGTTTTTT.